The 27 T cell receptor beta chains reported below all come from one sample, sequenced in a study of blood T cell repertoires in COVID-19. The repertoire was sequenced with immunoSEQ multiplex PCR; TCRdb's copy has only in-frame clones and lacks some. The sample carries 100,000 to 150,000 clones, 85% recorded once. Material: peripheral blood. The origin of the receptors is a woman aged 80 or over with acute or convalescent COVID-19.

The chain links TRBV6-5 to TRBJ1-2; 7 bases match TRBD1. Germline CDR1 is MNHEY and CDR2 is SVGAGI. The CDR3 consists of 13 residues. V lost 6 bases and J lost 5; bases outside the gene matches: 6. The CDR3 protein is CASRTGTAYGYTF. The CDR3 nucleotides are TGTGCCAGCAGAACCGGGACAGCGTATGGCTACACCTTC.

The genes are TRBV18 and TRBJ2-7; tentative D call: TRBD2 (5 bases). V was shortened by 3 bases and J by 1 base, with 16 bases between the two germline ends. Germline lookup yields CDR1 KGHSH and CDR2 LQKENI. The CDR3 contains 16 residues. DNA of the CDR3: TGTGCCAGCTCACCGGGTGCCAGGTCGGGATCCTACGAGCAGTACGTC. Protein: CASSPGARSGSYEQYV.

This chain uses TRBV10-3 with TRBJ1-2; D uncertain. The CDR3 runs 12 residues. The germline gives CDR1 ENHRY, CDR2 SYGVKD. V lost 3 bases and J 5 bases, leaving 7 bases between the germline ends. DNA for the CDR3: TGTGCCATCAGTGACCAGTTGTATGGCTACACCTTC. This translates into CAISDQLYGYTF.

The gene calls are TRBV6-1 and TRBJ1-5; D is perhaps TRBD1 (6 bases). CDR1 is MNHNS, CDR2 SASEGT, per germline. Trimming removed 2 bases from V and 1 base from J, with 15 bases in between. The CDR3 contains 17 residues. CDR3 region: CASSEWEGVWSNQPQHF. The CDR3 nucleotides are TGTGCCAGCAGTGAATGGGAGGGGGTATGGAGCAATCAGCCCCAGCATTTT.

This clone has only a few counts. Other DNA sequences within the sample encode an identical CDR3. V usage is TRBV28 and J usage is TRBJ1-2; the match to TRBD1 covers 10 bases. The CDR3 spans 14 residues. V lost 6 bases, J lost 2 bases, and 3 bases stayed unmatched. The germline V gene has CDR1 MDHEN and CDR2 SYDVKM. CDR3 bases: TGTGCCAGCAGGAGACAGGGGGCGAACTATGGCTACACCTTC. Translated, it gives CASRRQGANYGYTF.

The chain recombines TRBV10-3 with TRBJ2-3, with D perhaps TRBD2 (5 bases). The CDR3 runs 15 residues. Germline values: CDR1 ENHRY, CDR2 SYGVKD. Trimming cost V 8 bases and J 2 bases, with 17 bases left between them. The CDR3 loop is CAILRTEPYTDTQYF. In DNA form, the CDR3 reads TGTGCCATCCTAAGGACTGAACCCTACACAGATACGCAGTATTTT.

This chain links TRBV9 with TRBJ1-1; 11 nucleotides match TRBD1. CDR3 length: 15 amino acids. CDR1 SGDLS and CDR2 YYNGEE come from the germline V gene. The V gene end was trimmed by 4 bases and the J gene end by 4 bases; junction bases not matched to a gene: 6. This CDR3 is CASSPGTGGLTEAFF. CDR3 coding DNA: TGTGCCAGCAGCCCCGGGACAGGGGGTCTCACTGAAGCTTTCTTT.

J is TRBJ2-7 and V is TRBV12-3 or TRBV12-4; possibly TRBD2 for D (5 bases). This CDR3 region has 13 residues. V was trimmed by 6 bases and J by 2 bases, leaving 11 bases between them. CDR3 loop: CASSLDGAYEQYV. The CDR3, as DNA: TGTGCCAGCAGCCTGGACGGGGCCTACGAGCAGTACGTC.

This chain connects TRBV29-1 to TRBJ1-2, with 10 positions matching TRBD1. The trim removed 6 bases at V and 8 bases at J, leaving 6 bases unmatched. Germline V gives CDR1 SQVTM, CDR2 ANQGSEA. The length of the CDR3 is 12 residues. The CDR3 sequence: CSVVTGGSGYTF. In nucleotides, the CDR3 is TGCAGCGTGGTGACAGGGGGCTCGGGCTACACCTTC.

The chain links TRBV2 to TRBJ2-7; possibly TRBD1 for D (6 bases). This CDR3 has 16 residues. Germline lookup yields CDR1 SNHLY and CDR2 FYNNEI. V was trimmed by 2 bases and J by 3 bases, leaving 17 bases between them. This chain's CDR3 is CASSENPGTYYYEQYV. In DNA form, the CDR3 reads TGTGCCAGCAGTGAAAACCCCGGGACATATTACTACGAGCAGTACGTC.

This clone has only one observation. Germline is not matched at one junction end, which may reflect a read error. The rearrangement joins TRBV7-2 to TRBJ1-3; 7 bases fit TRBD1. Germline V gene data show CDR1 as SGHTA and CDR2 as FQGNSA. This CDR3 spans 14 amino acids. In nucleotides, the CDR3 is TGTGCCAGCAGCTGGAAGTTAGGGGGCGCAAGTTGTGAATTT. Amino acid sequence: CASSWKLGGASCEF.

This chain uses TRBV7-3 with TRBJ2-2; D remains unclear. V lost 6 bases, J lost 1 base, and 6 bases lay in between. The CDR3 is 13 residues long. Germline CDR1 SGHTA, CDR2 FQGTGA. CDR3: CASSSMNTGELFF. DNA for the CDR3: TGTGCCAGCAGTTCCATGAACACCGGGGAGCTGTTTTTT.

In DNA form, the CDR3 reads TGTGTAGATAGGAAGGCGGGGGAGACCCAGTACTTC. Protein product: CVDRKAGETQYF. The chain carries TRBV6-4 and TRBJ2-5, with D possibly TRBD2 on 6 matching bases. The CDR3 extends over 12 amino acids. Germline CDR1 MRHNA, CDR2 SNTAGT.

This chain uses TRBV7-2 with TRBJ1-2; 9 nucleotides line up with TRBD1. CDR1 and CDR2 (germline): SGHTA, FQGNSA. The CDR3 consists of 17 residues. V lost 5 bases to trimming and J lost 8 bases; unmatched junction nucleotides: 18. CDR3 region: CASSRGVSRGTGNGYTF. Written as DNA, the CDR3 is TGTGCCAGCAGCAGAGGGGTCTCTAGGGGGACAGGGAACGGCTACACCTTC.

The chain joins TRBV19 to TRBJ1-1; no reliable D call. V lost 5 bases and J 1 base, leaving 8 bases between the germline ends. Looked up from germline, CDR1 is LNHDA and CDR2 is SQIVND (reference sequence). CDR3 length equals 13 residues. DNA of the CDR3: TGTGCCAGTAGTTCCTGGAGGAACACTGAAGCTTTCTTT. Protein: CASSSWRNTEAFF. Full variable domain (rest looked up from reference TRBV19 and TRBJ1-1): DGGITQSPKYLFRKEGQNVTLSCEQNLNHDAMYWYRQDPGQGLRLIYYSQIVNDFQKGDIAEGYSVSREKKESFPLTVTSAQKNPTAFYLCASSSWRNTEAFFGQGTRLTVV.

The V call is TRBV9, the J call TRBJ1-1; D ambiguous. CDR3 length equals 14 residues. Germline V gene sequence: CDR1 SGDLS, CDR2 YYNGEE. V dropped 4 bases and J dropped 3 bases, with 13 bases sitting between them. This chain's CDR3 is CASSPRTYDTEAFF. The DNA of the CDR3 is TGTGCCAGCAGCCCTAGAACATATGACACTGAAGCTTTCTTT.

The chain recombines TRBV10-3 with TRBJ2-3, with unresolved D. Trimming stripped 4 bases from V and 4 bases from J, with 9 bases between. This CDR3 contains 13 residues. Germline CDR1 and CDR2: ENHRY and SYGVKD. CDR3 residues: CAISALSADTQYF. CDR3 bases: TGTGCCATCAGTGCCCTCTCGGCAGATACGCAGTATTTT.

V usage is TRBV14 and J usage is TRBJ1-6, with 10 bases identical to TRBD1. J was trimmed by 10 bases and V by 4 bases; bases with no gene match: 10. CDR3 size: 16 residues. The germline V gene has CDR1 SGHDN and CDR2 FVKESK. CDR3 sequence (DNA): TGTGCCAGCAGCCGAGAACCGGGACAGGGGTTGTCACCCCTCCACTTT. It translates to CASSREPGQGLSPLHF. The full variable domain, completed using reference TRBV14 and TRBJ1-6, is EAGVTQFPSHSVIEKGQTVTLRCDPISGHDNLYWYRRVMGKEIKFLLHFVKESKQDESGMPNNRFLAERTGGTYSTLKVQPAELEDSGVYFCASSREPGQGLSPLHFGNGTRLTVT.

In this sample, this clone turned up once. This rearrangement joins TRBV27 to TRBJ1-1; 7 bases agree with TRBD1. V shed 8 bases and J 4 bases; nucleotides not matched to a gene: 7. The CDR3 has 13 amino acids. Germline V gene lookup returns CDR1 MNHEY and CDR2 SMNVEV (reference sequence). In DNA form, the CDR3 reads TGTGCCAGCCGATTCTCAGGGGGCACTGAAGCTTTCTTT. It specifies CASRFSGGTEAFF.

This rearrangement joins TRBV24-1 to TRBJ1-2; 8 bases are shared with TRBD1. Germline assignment: CDR1 KGHDR and CDR2 SFDVKD. V was clipped by 3 bases and J by 7 bases; unmatched bases: 6. The length of the CDR3 is 14 residues. The CDR3, as DNA: TGTGCCACCAGTGATCGACAGGGGTTGGGTGGCTACACCTTC. Protein: CATSDRQGLGGYTF.

This clone has a single count. This rearrangement joins TRBV2 to TRBJ2-5, with D maybe TRBD2 (5 bases). The germline V gene has CDR1 SNHLY and CDR2 FYNNEI. The CDR3 is made up of 14 amino acids. V was shortened by 7 bases and J by 5 bases, with 17 bases between the two germline ends. CDR3 nucleotide sequence: TGTGCCAGCACTCCCTCGGGGTTTTTGGAGACCCAGTACTTC. The encoded protein is CASTPSGFLETQYF.

The CDR3: CAIKMAGNEKLFF. CDR3 DNA: TGTGCCATCAAAATGGCGGGTAATGAAAAACTGTTTTTT. The rearrangement links TRBV10-3 to TRBJ1-4; D gene ambiguous. V gave up 7 bases and J gave up 4 bases, with 10 bases separating them. The CDR3 spans 13 residues. The V gene's germline CDR1 is ENHRY and CDR2 SYGVKD.

V and J are TRBV7-9 and TRBJ2-3; D perhaps matches TRBD2 (5 bases). CDR3 length equals 14 residues. Germline V CDR1 and CDR2: SEHNR, FQNEAQ (reference sequence). The V gene lost 4 bases and the J gene lost 4 bases, with 12 bases spanning the gap. This CDR3 is CASSSTSVADTQYF. The CDR3 nucleotides are TGTGCCAGCAGCTCTACTAGTGTAGCAGATACGCAGTATTTT.

CDR3 coding DNA: TGCGCCAGCAGCCCAGGGGACCCCTACACTGAAGCTTTCTTT. It encodes CASSPGDPYTEAFF. The chain is built from TRBV5-1 and TRBJ1-1, with D perhaps matching TRBD1 (6 bases). Germline CDR1 is SGHRS and CDR2 is YFSETQ. The CDR3 covers 14 residues. V dropped 4 bases and J dropped 3 bases, with 13 bases sitting between them.

The genes are TRBV14 and TRBJ2-3; 10 bases are shared with TRBD2. The ends lost 1 base at V and 3 bases at J; junction bases unmatched: 10. Germline assignment: CDR1 SGHDN and CDR2 FVKESK. The CDR3 runs 18 residues. The CDR3 DNA sequence: TGTGCCAGCAGCCAAGGAATAGCGGGGGGTCTCCGGACAGATACGCAGTATTTT. Residues: CASSQGIAGGLRTDTQYF.

The chain recombines TRBV11-2 with TRBJ2-1; 8 bases map to TRBD2. There are 16 residues in the CDR3. After removal of 5 bases from V and 6 bases from J, the junction contained 12 bases not matched to a gene. Germline V CDR1 and CDR2: SGHAT, FQNNGV. DNA for the CDR3: TGTGCCAGCAGCCGAGTCTGGCGGGGGGCCGTCAATGAGCAGTTCTTC. This encodes CASSRVWRGAVNEQFF.

This clone was seen more than once but under ten times. The chain couples TRBV7-9 to TRBJ2-3; D may be TRBD2 (5 bases). The CDR3 is 16 residues long. V lost 3 bases to trimming and J lost 0 bases, with 13 bases between them. Germline lookup yields CDR1 SEHNR and CDR2 FQNEAQ (reference sequence). As DNA, the CDR3 is TGTGCCAGCAGCTTCGGTCTGGACTTTAGCACAGATACGCAGTATTTT. Translating gives CASSFGLDFSTDTQYF.